The present entry profiles one T cell receptor beta chain with its context. Its antigen is currently unknown. The V gene's germline CDR1 is SGDLS and CDR2 YYNGEE. The length of the CDR3 is 14 residues. The junction had 4 bases not matched to a gene; V was cut back by 4 bases and J by 6 bases. These data originate in a study of vaccination effects on CD4 cells after COVID-19. Within the ViraFEST assay, antigen-specific CD4+ T cells underwent expansion with viral peptide pools prior to sequencing. Cells that had been cultured for roughly eleven days were the source of isolated CD4+ T cells. In the vaccine recipients, nucleocapsid antibodies were negative and there was no prior SARS-CoV-2 infection. Cultures of fewer than 2.5 million PBMC per well contained 9.5 to 10 IU/ml IL-2 plus 10 ug/ml peptides. Half the medium was replaced with IL-2 medium on days 3 and 7. Study-wide results and limits: By a late point after vaccination, infection- and vaccine-induced clones had shrunk markedly through clonal contraction.

The method was immunoSEQ multiplex PCR; TCRdb's version includes in-frame clones alone and lacks a portion of them. The profile shows tens of thousands of clones, 74% of them singletons. The sample consisted of CD4+ T cells from PBMCs cultured with HCoV-229E spike peptides, taken before COVID-19 vaccination. This sequence was found in a human donor who received a COVID-19 vaccine. The V and J genes are TRBV9 and TRBJ2-2, with TRBD1 matching 9 bases. CDR3 sequence: CASSWTGVSGELFF. The CDR3 DNA reads TGTGCCAGCAGCTGGACAGGGGTTTCCGGGGAGCTGTTTTTT. Filled out from reference TRBV9 and TRBJ2-2, the complete variable domain reads DSGVTQTPKHLITATGQRVTLRCSPRSGDLSVYWYQQSLDQGLQFLIQYYNGEERAKGNILERFSAQQFPDLHSELNLSSLELGDSALYFCASSWTGVSGELFFGEGSRLTVL.